This entry lists 27 T cell receptor beta chains sequenced from one sample in a study of blood T cell repertoires in COVID-19 (dated by TCRdb to 2020 to 2021). The library was built by means of the immunoSEQ multiplex PCR assay. Entries here come from immuneACCESS through TCRdb and include only in-frame sequences with V and J called. Some clones fail to appear in such tables; in the studies checked, an unresolved V gene covers under half of the shortfall, and the cause of the remainder is unknown. The sample has about 87,000 clones on record, 75% of them singletons. The ten largest clones take up roughly 4.2% of the sample. The specimen was peripheral blood. Receptor source: a woman aged 50 to 60 with acute or convalescent COVID-19.

The chain recombines TRBV28 with TRBJ1-1; TRBD1 matches 9 bases. V was pared by 4 bases and J by 10 bases, with 16 bases of the junction left unmatched. The germline V gene has CDR1 MDHEN and CDR2 SYDVKM. The CDR3 spans 16 residues. CDR3 nucleotides: TGTGCCAGCAGTTCCTCCGGGACAGGGTTCCCATGGGTAGCTTTCTTT. It translates to CASSSSGTGFPWVAFF.

The chain recombines TRBV9 with TRBJ2-5, with 7 bases lining up with TRBD1. Looked up from germline, CDR1 is SGDLS and CDR2 is YYNGEE. This CDR3 has 14 amino acids. The ends lost 4 bases at V and 5 bases at J; junction bases unmatched: 8. The CDR3 spells CASSPSSGGETQYF. The CDR3 DNA sequence: TGTGCCAGCAGCCCTAGCTCAGGGGGTGAGACCCAGTACTTC.

This clone was detected a few times. The CDR3 spells CASSLKYSSYEQYF. The CDR3 DNA reads TGTGCCAGCAGTTTAAAGTACAGCTCCTACGAGCAGTACTTC. The chain links TRBV27 to TRBJ2-7; D not certain. The germline gives CDR1 MNHEY, CDR2 SMNVEV (reference sequence). Trimming shortened V by 2 bases and J by 0 bases, and 8 bases separated the two germline ends. This CDR3 has 14 amino acids.

This rearrangement joins TRBV5-8 to TRBJ2-5; maybe TRBD2 (7 bases). The germline V gene has CDR1 SGHTS and CDR2 YDEGEE. V was cut by 0 bases and J by 3 bases, with 15 bases left in between. CDR3 size: 16 residues. The CDR3 coding sequence is TGTGCCAGCAGCTTGGGGATGCGGGGGCGGGAAGAGACCCAGTACTTC. The encoded protein is CASSLGMRGREETQYF.

The rearrangement joins TRBV7-2 to TRBJ1-2; D might be TRBD1 (6 bases). Germline CDR1 SGHTA, CDR2 FQGNSA. V was shortened by 5 bases and J by 2 bases, with 12 bases between the two germline ends. This CDR3 comprises 14 residues. The CDR3 nucleotides are TGTGCCAGCAGCCCAGGGGCAGGGAACTATGGCTACACCTTC. This gives the protein CASSPGAGNYGYTF.

V and J are TRBV7-6 and TRBJ1-3, with 7 bases aligning to TRBD1. J lost 4 bases, V lost 5 bases, and 11 bases had no gene match. The CDR3 loop spans 16 amino acids. CDR1 SGHVS and CDR2 FNYEAQ come from the germline V gene. The CDR3 bases are TGTGCCAGCAGCCCGGACAGGAGTGGAGGGGGAAACACCATATATTTT. Translated, it gives CASSPDRSGGGNTIYF.

The J gene is TRBJ1-4, the V gene TRBV29-1; 12 nucleotides line up with TRBD1. Per the germline V gene, CDR1 is SQVTM and CDR2 is ANQGSEA. The V gene end was trimmed by 5 bases and the J gene end by 8 bases; junction bases not matched to a gene: 6. CDR3 length: 14 residues. CDR3 sequence: CSVSPGTGGEKLFF. Here the CDR3 DNA reads TGCAGCGTTTCGCCCGGGACAGGGGGCGAAAAACTGTTTTTT.

V gene TRBV11-3 combines with J gene TRBJ1-1; D unclear. The CDR3 runs 12 residues. The germline V and J ends were trimmed by 4 bases and 6 bases, with 9 bases remaining between them. The germline V gene has CDR1 SGHNT and CDR2 YENEEA. The CDR3 loop is CASSSTGSEAFF. The CDR3, as DNA: TGTGCCAGCAGCTCAACCGGTTCTGAAGCTTTCTTT.

This chain links TRBV2 with TRBJ1-1; the D gene is possibly TRBD1 (6 bases). The V gene lost 6 bases and the J gene lost 1 base, with 15 bases spanning the gap. There are 15 residues in the CDR3. Germline loops: CDR1 SNHLY, CDR2 FYNNEI. CDR3 nucleotide sequence: TGTGCCAGCAGGGGACCACAGGGTTCGAACACTGAAGCTTTCTTT. This sequence encodes CASRGPQGSNTEAFF.

The chain combines TRBV28 with TRBJ1-4, with a possible D match to TRBD1 (6 bases). The length of the CDR3 is 16 residues. V dropped 5 bases and J dropped 8 bases, with 21 bases sitting between them. Germline loops: CDR1 MDHEN, CDR2 SYDVKM. CDR3 protein: CASSLGLNIRGEKLFF. The DNA of the CDR3 is TGTGCCAGCAGTCTAGGTCTGAACATAAGGGGGGAAAAACTGTTTTTT.

The rearrangement joins TRBV29-1 to TRBJ1-4; the match to TRBD1 covers 7 bases. Germline-derived CDR1 and CDR2 are SQVTM and ANQGSEA. Unmatched junction bases numbered 9, after V lost 4 bases and J lost 7 bases. The CDR3 loop spans 14 amino acids. CDR3: CSVGPTGSSEKLFF. The CDR3 DNA follows: TGCAGCGTTGGCCCGACAGGGTCGAGTGAAAAACTGTTTTTT.

This chain uses TRBV13 with TRBJ1-2; D is possibly TRBD1 (6 bases). In germline, CDR1 is PRHDT, CDR2 FYEKMQ (reference sequence). This CDR3 contains 15 residues. Trimming removed 1 base from V and 7 bases from J, with 16 bases in between. The CDR3 region is CASSLDPRLGGGYTF. Here the CDR3 DNA reads TGTGCCAGCAGCTTAGATCCCCGTTTAGGGGGTGGCTACACCTTC.

The rearrangement links TRBV6-5 to TRBJ1-6; TRBD1 agrees at 7 bases. CDR1 and CDR2 from the germline V gene are MNHEY and SVGAGI. This CDR3 is built from 15 residues. With 6 bases clipped from V and 0 bases from J, the junction kept 2 bases outside the gene matches. The CDR3, as DNA: TGTGCCAGCAGACAGGGGATCTCCTATAATTCACCCCTCCACTTT. Translation: CASRQGISYNSPLHF.

The chain links TRBV28 to TRBJ2-7; possibly TRBD1 for D (5 bases). Germline CDR1 reads MDHEN; CDR2 reads SYDVKM. V was trimmed by 6 bases and J by 4 bases, leaving 10 bases between them. The CDR3 is 12 residues long. This CDR3 reads CASSPQGYEQYF. CDR3 coding DNA: TGTGCCAGCAGCCCTCAGGGTTACGAGCAGTACTTC.

The chain has TRBV19 and TRBJ1-1; D remains unclear. The CDR3 has 17 amino acids. The V end was cut by 1 base, the J end by 1 base, with 16 bases between. Germline CDR1 reads LNHDA; CDR2 reads SQIVND (reference sequence). The CDR3 nucleotides are TGTGCCAGTAGTATAGCTGGCAGTCGGGGTCCGAACACTGAAGCTTTCTTT. Translated: CASSIAGSRGPNTEAFF.

The chain recombines TRBV9 with TRBJ2-2; D possibly corresponds to TRBD1 (7 bases). The CDR3 is made up of 16 amino acids. Germline V gene data show CDR1 as SGDLS and CDR2 as YYNGEE. Trimming pared 0 bases from V and 3 bases from J, leaving 12 bases between. For the CDR3, the DNA is TGTGCCAGCAGCGTAGACGGAGGGGGCGACACCGGGGAGCTGTTTTTT. Translated, it gives CASSVDGGGDTGELFF.

The chain couples TRBV6-1 to TRBJ1-2; a weak D match, TRBD1 (6 bases). The CDR3 covers 15 residues. The V end was cut by 6 bases, the J end by 6 bases, with 20 bases between. The germline V gene encodes CDR1 MNHNS and CDR2 SASEGT. Here the CDR3 reads CASSLLGGAKDGYTF. As DNA, the CDR3 is TGTGCCAGCAGCCTACTGGGGGGGGCTAAAGATGGCTACACCTTC.

The chain has TRBV24-1 and TRBJ2-5; 9 nucleotides align to TRBD2. CDR3 size: 15 residues. Trimming at V came to 4 bases and at J to 5 bases, leaving 7 bases not matched to a gene. The germline CDR1 and CDR2 sequences are KGHDR and SFDVKD. The CDR3 nucleotides read TGTGCCACCAGTGAGCGGGGGGGCCAGAGGGAGACCCAGTACTTC. It is translated as CATSERGGQRETQYF.

The chain links TRBV6-2 or TRBV6-3 to TRBJ2-1; 9 nucleotides align to TRBD2. Germline-derived CDR1 and CDR2 are MNHEY and SVGEGT. The CDR3 totals 18 residues. The J segment lost 0 bases and the V segment lost 2 bases, leaving 8 bases of the junction unmatched. The CDR3 coding sequence is TGTGCCAGCAGTTACCTTGGGCTAGCGGGGCTCTCCTACAATGAGCAGTTCTTC. Translated, it gives CASSYLGLAGLSYNEQFF.

This clone was seen more than once but under ten times. This sequence joins TRBV6-6 and TRBJ2-2; D ambiguous. Germline values: CDR1 MNHNY, CDR2 SVGAGI (reference sequence). V was cut by 7 bases and J by 7 bases, with 7 bases left in between. The CDR3 extends over 11 amino acids. The CDR3 DNA is TGTGCCAGCACCTTCGGCGGGGAGCTGTTTTTT. Protein product: CASTFGGELFF.

The rearrangement joins TRBV19 to TRBJ2-3; D is uncertain. The V end was cut by 4 bases, the J end by 4 bases, with 9 bases between. This CDR3 has 13 amino acids. CDR1 and CDR2 (germline): LNHDA, SQIVND (reference sequence). The CDR3 region has the DNA TGTGCCAGTAGTAAGCTGGGCGCAGATACGCAGTATTTT. It codes for CASSKLGADTQYF.

This clone was found a few times. V and J are TRBV7-8 and TRBJ1-5; weak D call: TRBD1 (5 bases). CDR1 and CDR2 (germline): SGHVS, FQNEAQ. This CDR3 contains 16 residues. V shed 1 base and J shed 0 bases, with 10 bases lying between them. The CDR3: CASSLGGLNSNQPQHF. Here the CDR3 DNA reads TGTGCCAGCAGCTTAGGGGGACTTAATAGCAATCAGCCCCAGCATTTT.

The chain links TRBV10-3 to TRBJ1-6; perhaps TRBD1 as D (5 bases). V was trimmed by 3 bases and J by 10 bases, leaving 19 bases between them. In germline, CDR1 is ENHRY, CDR2 SYGVKD. The CDR3 spans 16 residues. CDR3 protein: CAISEGGVRTGSPLHF. In DNA, the CDR3 is TGTGCCATCAGTGAAGGAGGGGTACGGACCGGCTCACCCCTCCACTTT.

The chain has TRBV28 and TRBJ1-4; 7 bases fit TRBD1. The germline CDR1 and CDR2 sequences are MDHEN and SYDVKM. After removal of 4 bases from V and 5 bases from J, the junction contained 13 bases not matched to a gene. The CDR3 contains 17 residues. CDR3: CASSSLRGQKVNEKLFF. Here the CDR3 DNA reads TGTGCCAGCAGTTCCCTGAGGGGACAGAAAGTCAATGAAAAACTGTTTTTT. The variable domain in full, completed from reference TRBV28 and TRBJ1-4, reads DVKVTQSSRYLVKRTGEKVFLECVQDMDHENMFWYRQDPGLGLRLIYFSYDVKMKEKGDIPEGYSVSREKKERFSLILESASTNQTSMYLCASSSLRGQKVNEKLFFGSGTQLSVL.

The V call is TRBV20-1, the J call TRBJ1-2; D is perhaps TRBD1 (5 bases). Germline values: CDR1 DFQATT, CDR2 SNEGSKA (reference sequence). Between the trimmed V and J ends, which lost 3 bases and 4 bases, there was a span of 12 bases. CDR3 length: 13 amino acids. The CDR3 nucleotides are TGCAGTGCTAGTCCACAGGAAGGCTATGGCTACACCTTC. It translates to CSASPQEGYGYTF.

This clone came up a few times. The V gene is TRBV19, the J gene TRBJ1-6; TRBD1 agrees at 7 bases. This CDR3 region has 17 residues. CDR1 is LNHDA, CDR2 SQIVND, per germline (reference sequence). The V segment lost 0 bases and the J segment 9 bases; nucleotides outside the gene matches: 11. The CDR3 loop reads CASSIDLTDREVSPLHF. CDR3 nucleotide sequence: TGTGCCAGTAGTATAGATCTTACCGACAGGGAAGTTTCACCCCTCCACTTT.

This clone was found once. The chain links TRBV24-1 to TRBJ1-4; D gene ambiguous. This CDR3 contains 19 residues. Germline-derived CDR1 and CDR2 are KGHDR and SFDVKD. Trimming pared 1 base from V and 0 bases from J, leaving 17 bases between. The CDR3 spells CATSDLAGLNYPTNEKLFF. The CDR3 nucleotides are TGTGCCACCAGTGATTTAGCCGGGTTAAACTATCCAACTAATGAAAAACTGTTTTTT.